Each of the 29 T cell receptor beta chains below was sequenced from the same sample in a study of post-analysis software for immune sequencing data. Study-wide results and limits: TRBV segments more frequent in patients than in controls numbered roughly 5 and included TRBV5-6, TRBV5-1 and TRBV20-1.

Their recognized antigens are unknown. Libraries were made from TCR beta cDNA, and they carried unique molecular identifiers. From the PCR reads, TCRdb called clonotypes with MiXCR, one entry per CDR3 protein. The table has fewer than 900,000 distinct CDR3 sequences, around 46% seen once. Input material: blood. Receptors originate from a girl aged 10 to 17 with multiple sclerosis.

With respect to this clonotype: Mismatch with germline at one junction end may stem from a read error. V usage is TRBV9 and J usage is TRBJ2-2, with D maybe TRBD2 (5 bases). The germline V gene encodes CDR1 SGDLS and CDR2 YYNGEE. The CDR3 is 12 residues long. DNA for the CDR3: TGTGCCAGCAGCACCGACACCGGGGAGCGGTTTTTT. Translated, it gives CASSTDTGERFF. Filled out from reference TRBV9 and TRBJ2-2, the complete variable domain reads DSGVTQTPKHLITATGQRVTLRCSPRSGDLSVYWYQQSLDQGLQFLIQYYNGEERAKGNILERFSAQQFPDLHSELNLSSLELGDSALYFCASSTDTGERFFGEGSRLTVL.

This clonotype was counted a few times. The rearrangement uses TRBV18 and TRBJ1-5; maybe TRBD1 (6 bases). Germline V gene data show CDR1 as KGHSH and CDR2 as LQKENI. This CDR3 comprises 14 residues. V lost 5 bases and J 8 bases, leaving 16 bases between the germline ends. CDR3 sequence: CASSMTSPGEPQHF. The CDR3 DNA reads TGTGCCAGCTCAATGACGTCCCCAGGGGAGCCCCAGCATTTT.

This chain uses TRBV2 with TRBJ1-2, with D unresolved. Germline assignment: CDR1 SNHLY and CDR2 FYNNEI. The CDR3 is made up of 15 amino acids. V lost 4 bases and J 2 bases, leaving 14 bases between the germline ends. The CDR3, as DNA: TGTGCCAGCAGTGGTCTCCAGACCCTAAACTATGGCTACACCTTC. It yields the protein CASSGLQTLNYGYTF.

This clonotype was detected a few times. The chain combines TRBV28 with TRBJ2-7; unclear D gene. V lost 4 bases, J lost 1 base, and 2 bases lay in between. The CDR3 covers 11 residues. The germline gives CDR1 MDHEN, CDR2 SYDVKM. The CDR3 DNA follows: TGTGCCAGCAGTTGGTCCTACGAGCAGTACTTC. Protein product: CASSWSYEQYF.

V gene TRBV29-1 combines with J gene TRBJ2-3, with D possibly being TRBD1 or TRBD2 (5 bases each). CDR1 is SQVTM, CDR2 ANQGSEA, per germline. V gave up 1 base and J gave up 0 bases, with 8 bases separating them. The CDR3 has 14 amino acids. CDR3 bases: TGCAGCGTTGAAGGGTGGGACAGCACAGATACGCAGTATTTT. Amino acid sequence: CSVEGWDSTDTQYF.

The gene calls are TRBV6-1 and TRBJ2-7; 10 nucleotides align to TRBD1. The CDR3 spans 12 residues. Germline trimming cut 2 bases from V and 12 bases from J; bases unmatched to any gene: 4. Germline assignment: CDR1 MNHNS and CDR2 SASEGT. The CDR3 reads CASSESRQGAYF. In DNA, the CDR3 is TGTGCCAGCAGTGAATCCCGACAGGGGGCGTACTTC.

This clonotype was detected ten times or more. The gene calls are TRBV6-5 and TRBJ2-5; 8 positions agree with TRBD1. CDR1 MNHEY and CDR2 SVGAGI come from the germline V gene. The CDR3 is made up of 13 amino acids. V was pared by 6 bases and J by 5 bases, with 5 bases of the junction left unmatched. CDR3: CASRTGVGETQYF. The CDR3 DNA sequence: TGTGCCAGCAGGACAGGGGTCGGGGAGACCCAGTACTTC.

The V gene is TRBV7-9, the J gene TRBJ2-1, with a possible D match to TRBD2 (6 bases). CDR1 and CDR2 (germline): SEHNR, FQNEAQ (reference sequence). Trimming took 4 bases from V and 8 from J, leaving 18 bases between them. This CDR3 comprises 15 residues. This CDR3 reads CASSYWRDSFDEQFF. Written as DNA, the CDR3 is TGTGCCAGCAGCTACTGGCGGGACTCCTTCGATGAGCAGTTCTTC.

The chain has TRBV12-3 or TRBV12-4 and TRBJ1-2, with D maybe TRBD1 (6 bases). The CDR3 runs 14 residues. Trimming removed 5 bases from V and 0 bases from J, with 10 bases in between. The DNA of the CDR3 is TGTGCCAGCAGTATCGGACAGACTAACTATGGCTACACCTTC. It codes for CASSIGQTNYGYTF.

CDR3 residues: CASSATSGGKSEQYF. For the CDR3, the DNA is TGTGCCAGCAGCGCAACTAGCGGCGGCAAATCCGAGCAGTACTTC. The V call is TRBV9, the J call TRBJ2-5; 8 bases are a match to TRBD2. Gene TRBJ2-7 matches the end of the DNA better, so the J call may be wrong. This CDR3 is 15 amino acids long. In germline, CDR1 is SGDLS, CDR2 YYNGEE.

CDR3 in DNA: TGCGCCAGCAGCTTGAGGGTCGCGACTAGCGGGACCAATGAGCAGTTCTTC. Protein sequence: CASSLRVATSGTNEQFF. The V call is TRBV5-1, the J call TRBJ2-1; 11 bases fit TRBD2. J was trimmed by 6 bases and V by 1 base; bases with no gene match: 9. The length of the CDR3 is 17 residues. The germline V gene has CDR1 SGHRS and CDR2 YFSETQ. The full variable domain, in which reference TRBV5-1 and TRBJ2-1 provide the parts outside the CDR3, is KAGVTQTPRYLIKTRGQQVTLSCSPISGHRSVSWYQQTPGQGLQFLFEYFSETQRNKGNFPGRFSGRQFSNSRSEMNVSTLELGDSALYLCASSLRVATSGTNEQFFGPGTRLTVL.

This clonotype was seen more than once but under ten times. The rearrangement joins TRBV29-1 to TRBJ2-3, with D uncertain. The CDR3 has 14 residues. Germline V CDR1 and CDR2: SQVTM, ANQGSEA. V was shortened by 3 bases and J by 0 bases, with 10 bases between the two germline ends. The CDR3 reads CSVERSPSTDTQYF. The DNA of the CDR3 is TGCAGCGTTGAGAGGTCCCCTAGCACAGATACGCAGTATTTT.

The chain is built from TRBV28 and TRBJ2-7, with 9 bases identical to TRBD1. The ends lost 3 bases at V and 2 bases at J; junction bases unmatched: 11. This CDR3 spans 17 amino acids. Germline V gives CDR1 MDHEN, CDR2 SYDVKM. In nucleotides, the CDR3 is TGTGCCAGCAGTTTCCGCCGGACAGGGGAGCTACCCTACGAGCAGTACTTC. This encodes CASSFRRTGELPYEQYF.

J is TRBJ2-3 and V is TRBV6-6; no clear D. The CDR3 has 14 residues. Germline V gives CDR1 MNHNY, CDR2 SVGAGI (reference sequence). The germline V and J ends were trimmed by 0 bases and 6 bases, with 10 bases remaining between them. The CDR3 DNA sequence: TGTGCCAGCAGTTACTCGTCGGCAGTGGATACGCAGTATTTT. Its protein product is CASSYSSAVDTQYF.

This sequence joins TRBV3-1 and TRBJ2-3; 9 bases line up with TRBD1. The CDR3 loop spans 15 amino acids. Germline-derived CDR1 and CDR2 are LGHDT and YNNKEL (reference sequence). V lost 4 bases and J lost 5; bases outside the gene matches: 7. CDR3 DNA sequence: TGTGCCAGCAGCCCGGGACAGGGATGGATAGATACGCAGTATTTT. Its translation is CASSPGQGWIDTQYF.

The chain joins TRBV5-1 to TRBJ2-1; tentatively, D is TRBD1 (6 bases). The CDR3 loop spans 18 amino acids. Trimming left V 1 base short and J 4 bases short, with 21 bases between. The germline CDR1 and CDR2 sequences are SGHRS and YFSETQ. CDR3 sequence (DNA): TGCGCCAGCAGCTTGCCCCAAGTACAGGGATTCGGGTACAATGAGCAGTTCTTC. Its translation is CASSLPQVQGFGYNEQFF.

There are a few counts of this clonotype. The gene calls are TRBV29-1 and TRBJ2-1; 9 bases fit TRBD2. V was clipped by 6 bases and J by 5 bases; unmatched bases: 5. This CDR3 spans 13 amino acids. Looked up from germline, CDR1 is SQVTM and CDR2 is ANQGSEA. The CDR3 loop is CSVPGLANNEQFF. The CDR3 DNA reads as TGCAGCGTCCCGGGACTAGCAAACAATGAGCAGTTCTTC.

The chain combines TRBV4-1 with TRBJ2-7; D is unclear. With 1 base removed from V and 3 bases from J, the gap between germline ends came to 13 bases. The CDR3 runs 15 residues. CDR1 and CDR2 (germline): MGHRA, YSYEKL. CDR3 residues: CASSQGPGSNYEQYF. CDR3 in DNA: TGCGCCAGCAGCCAAGGTCCCGGATCGAACTACGAGCAGTACTTC.

This sequence joins TRBV7-9 and TRBJ2-7, with TRBD1 as a possible D gene (6 bases). V was pared by 1 base and J by 6 bases, with 10 bases between. This CDR3 spans 13 amino acids. Germline V gene data show CDR1 as SEHNR and CDR2 as FQNEAQ (reference sequence). The CDR3 region is CASSLGTGFEQYF. The CDR3 region has the DNA TGTGCCAGCAGCTTAGGTACAGGGTTCGAGCAGTACTTC.

V gene TRBV10-2 combines with J gene TRBJ2-5; possible D gene TRBD2, 6 bases. The CDR3 totals 12 residues. In germline, CDR1 is WSHSY, CDR2 SAAADI. Trimming cost V 11 bases and J 4 bases, with 14 bases left between them. Here the CDR3 reads CASGGKVETQYF. The DNA for the CDR3 is TGCGCCTCCGGCGGGAAGGTAGAGACCCAGTACTTC.

The chain carries TRBV7-2 and TRBJ2-4; D is perhaps TRBD1 or TRBD2 (5 bases each). Germline lookup yields CDR1 SGHTA and CDR2 FQGNSA. This CDR3 region has 12 residues. The V gene lost 5 bases and the J gene lost 13 bases, with 15 bases spanning the gap. The CDR3, as DNA: TGTGCCAGCAGCCGTCTTCTGGGGGAGCAGTACTTC. Amino acid sequence: CASSRLLGEQYF.

This clonotype has ten or more counts. In DNA, the CDR3 is TGCAGCGTTGTGGCTAGCGGGAGGGGATCTCTCTCTGGGGCCAACGTCCTGACTTTC. Residues: CSVVASGRGSLSGANVLTF. This chain joins TRBV29-1 and TRBJ2-6, with 12 bases matching TRBD2. Germline loops: CDR1 SQVTM, CDR2 ANQGSEA. The CDR3 is 19 amino acids. V lost 4 bases and J lost 0; bases outside the gene matches: 10.

In this sample, this clonotype turned up a few times. The chain joins TRBV10-3 to TRBJ1-5; 10 bases match TRBD1. The V gene's germline CDR1 is ENHRY and CDR2 SYGVKD. This CDR3 is 16 amino acids long. The trim removed 8 bases at V and 6 bases at J, leaving 13 bases unmatched. CDR3 in amino acids: CAIGGTGAGMGQPQHF. The CDR3 nucleotides are TGTGCCATCGGTGGGACAGGGGCAGGGATGGGTCAGCCCCAGCATTTT.

In this sample, this clonotype turned up a few times. The J gene is TRBJ2-7, the V gene TRBV15; perhaps TRBD1 as D (5 bases). V was cut by 0 bases and J by 9 bases, with 6 bases left in between. Germline V gene data show CDR1 as LNHNV and CDR2 as YYDKDF (reference sequence). The length of the CDR3 is 11 residues. In DNA form, the CDR3 reads TGTGCCACCAGCAGAGATACAGGGCAGTACTTC. Its protein product is CATSRDTGQYF. The full variable domain, its missing parts supplied by reference TRBV15 and TRBJ2-7, is DAMVIQNPRYQVTQFGKPVTLSCSQTLNHNVMYWYQQKSSQAPKLLFHYYDKDFNNEADTPDNFQSRRPNTSFCFLDIRSPGLGDTAMYLCATSRDTGQYFGPGTRLTVT.

The table lists this clonotype with a few counts. J is TRBJ2-7 and V is TRBV6-2 or TRBV6-3, with a possible D match to TRBD1 (6 bases). The length of the CDR3 is 14 residues. CDR1 and CDR2 (germline): MNHEY, SVGEGT. Trimming cost V 2 bases and J 4 bases, with 12 bases left between them. The CDR3, as DNA: TGTGCCAGCAGTTACGGGACACCCGGTTACGAGCAGTACTTC. Its translation: CASSYGTPGYEQYF.

The chain combines TRBV25-1 with TRBJ2-7; tentative D call: TRBD2 (6 bases). V shed 2 bases and J shed 3 bases, with 8 bases lying between them. Germline V gives CDR1 MGHDK, CDR2 SYGVNS. The CDR3 has 13 amino acids. CDR3 nucleotides: TGTGCCAGCAGTGAACGGGGGTACTACGAGCAGTACTTC. Residues: CASSERGYYEQYF.

DNA of the CDR3: TGTGCCAGCAGTCCCCGGGACCCTGCGACTGAAGCTTTCTTT. Protein product: CASSPRDPATEAFF. The gene calls are TRBV28 and TRBJ1-1; perhaps TRBD1 as D (5 bases). This CDR3 is built from 14 residues. Per the germline V gene, CDR1 is MDHEN and CDR2 is SYDVKM. With 5 bases removed from V and 5 bases from J, the gap between germline ends came to 15 bases.

This clonotype was seen once. V gene TRBV20-1 combines with J gene TRBJ2-4, with D unresolved. This CDR3 has 12 amino acids. Germline CDR1 is DFQATT and CDR2 is SNEGSKA (reference sequence). V lost 6 bases and J 2 bases, leaving 8 bases between the germline ends. The CDR3 protein is CSAPATKNIQYF. CDR3 bases: TGCAGTGCCCCGGCGACCAAAAACATTCAGTACTTC.

This rearrangement joins TRBV6-5 to TRBJ2-7; the match to TRBD1 covers 9 bases. V dropped 3 bases and J dropped 2; count of bases not matched to a gene: 8. There are 16 residues in the CDR3. Germline V gives CDR1 MNHEY, CDR2 SVGAGI. CDR3 region: CASSYAGTGFPYEQYF. CDR3 DNA sequence: TGTGCCAGCAGTTATGCCGGGACAGGGTTCCCCTACGAGCAGTACTTC.